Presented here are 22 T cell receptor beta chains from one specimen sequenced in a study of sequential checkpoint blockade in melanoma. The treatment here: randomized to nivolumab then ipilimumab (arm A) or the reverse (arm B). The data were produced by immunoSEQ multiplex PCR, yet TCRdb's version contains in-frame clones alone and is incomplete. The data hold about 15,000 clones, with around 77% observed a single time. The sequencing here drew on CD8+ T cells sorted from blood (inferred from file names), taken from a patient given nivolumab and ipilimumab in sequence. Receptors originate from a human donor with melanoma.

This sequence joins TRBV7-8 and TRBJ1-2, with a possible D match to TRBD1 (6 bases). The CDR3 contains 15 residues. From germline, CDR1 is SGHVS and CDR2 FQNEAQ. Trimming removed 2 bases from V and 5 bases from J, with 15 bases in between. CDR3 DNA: TGTGCCAGCAGCTTAAGACAGGCCCCTCTTTATGGCTACACCTTC. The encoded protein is CASSLRQAPLYGYTF.

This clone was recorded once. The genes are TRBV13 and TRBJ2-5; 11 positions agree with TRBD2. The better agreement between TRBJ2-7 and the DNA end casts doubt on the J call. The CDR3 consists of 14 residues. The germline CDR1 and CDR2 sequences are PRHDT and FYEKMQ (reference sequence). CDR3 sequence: CASSYIAGGNEQYF. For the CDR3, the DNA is TGTGCCAGCAGCTATATAGCGGGAGGGAACGAGCAGTACTTC.

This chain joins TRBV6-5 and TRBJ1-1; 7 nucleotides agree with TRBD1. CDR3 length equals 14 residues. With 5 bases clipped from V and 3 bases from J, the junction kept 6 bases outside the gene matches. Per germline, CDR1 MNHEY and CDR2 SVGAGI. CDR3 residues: CASSNEGAYTEAFF. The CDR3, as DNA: TGTGCCAGCAGTAATGAGGGGGCCTACACTGAAGCTTTCTTT.

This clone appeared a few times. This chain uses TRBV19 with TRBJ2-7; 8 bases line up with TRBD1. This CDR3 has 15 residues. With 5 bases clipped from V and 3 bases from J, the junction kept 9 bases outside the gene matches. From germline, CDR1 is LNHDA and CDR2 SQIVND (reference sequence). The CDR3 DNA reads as TGTGCCAGTAGTGTCCGGGACAGGCAAAACTACGAGCAGTACTTC. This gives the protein CASSVRDRQNYEQYF.

CDR3 nucleotide sequence: TGTGCCAGCAGTTTTTCAGAGGCCTACGAGCAGTACTTC. Translating gives CASSFSEAYEQYF. V usage is TRBV27 and J usage is TRBJ2-5; no definite D call. Judging by the DNA end, TRBJ2-7 fits better; the J call may be wrong. CDR1 is MNHEY, CDR2 SMNVEV, per germline (reference sequence). There are 13 residues in the CDR3.

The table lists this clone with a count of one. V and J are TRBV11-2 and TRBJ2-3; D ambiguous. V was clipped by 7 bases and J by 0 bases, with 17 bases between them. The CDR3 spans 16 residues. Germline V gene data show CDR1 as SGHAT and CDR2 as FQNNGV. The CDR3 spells CASTQSGSKSTDTQYF. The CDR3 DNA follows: TGTGCCAGCACCCAGTCGGGTAGTAAAAGCACAGATACGCAGTATTTT.

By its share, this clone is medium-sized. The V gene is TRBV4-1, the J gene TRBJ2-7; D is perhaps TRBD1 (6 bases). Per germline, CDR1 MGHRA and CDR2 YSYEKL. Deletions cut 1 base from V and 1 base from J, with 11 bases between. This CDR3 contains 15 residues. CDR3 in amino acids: CASSQVAGDSYEQYF. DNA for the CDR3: TGCGCCAGCAGCCAAGTCGCAGGGGATTCCTACGAGCAGTACTTC.

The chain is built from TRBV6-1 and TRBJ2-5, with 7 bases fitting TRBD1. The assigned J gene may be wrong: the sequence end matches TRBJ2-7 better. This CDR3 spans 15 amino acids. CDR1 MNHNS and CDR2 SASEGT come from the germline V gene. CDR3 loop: CASSELGTETYEQYF. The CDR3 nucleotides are TGTGCCAGCAGTGAACTTGGGACAGAAACCTACGAGCAGTACTTC.

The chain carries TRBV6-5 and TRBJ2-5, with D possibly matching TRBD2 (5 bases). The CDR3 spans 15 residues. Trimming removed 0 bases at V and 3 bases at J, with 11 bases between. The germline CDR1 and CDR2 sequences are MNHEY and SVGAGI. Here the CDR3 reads CASSYSRVGEETQYF. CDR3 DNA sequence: TGTGCCAGCAGTTACTCGCGGGTTGGGGAAGAGACCCAGTACTTC.

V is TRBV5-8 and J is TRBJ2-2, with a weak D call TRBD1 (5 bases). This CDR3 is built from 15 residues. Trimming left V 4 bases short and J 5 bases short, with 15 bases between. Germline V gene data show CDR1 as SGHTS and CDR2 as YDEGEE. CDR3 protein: CASSSPQGWTGELFF. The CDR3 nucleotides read TGTGCCAGCAGCAGCCCCCAGGGTTGGACCGGGGAGCTGTTTTTT. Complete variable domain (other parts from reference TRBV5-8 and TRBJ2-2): EAGVTQSPTHLIKTRGQQATLRCSPISGHTSVYWYQQALGLGLQFLLWYDEGEERNRGNFPPRFSGRQFPNYSSELNVNALELEDSALYLCASSSPQGWTGELFFGEGSRLTVL.

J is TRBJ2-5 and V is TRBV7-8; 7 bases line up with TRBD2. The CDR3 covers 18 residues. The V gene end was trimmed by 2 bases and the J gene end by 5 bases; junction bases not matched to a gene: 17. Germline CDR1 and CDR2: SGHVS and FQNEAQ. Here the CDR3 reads CASSLYPSGVTGRETQYF. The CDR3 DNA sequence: TGTGCCAGCAGCTTATACCCCAGCGGGGTGACGGGACGCGAGACCCAGTACTTC. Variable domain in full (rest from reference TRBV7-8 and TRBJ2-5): GAGVSQSPRYKVAKRGQDVALRCDPISGHVSLFWYQQALGQGPEFLTYFQNEAQLDKSGLPSDRFFAERPEGSVSTLKIQRTQQEDSAVYLCASSLYPSGVTGRETQYFGPGTRLLVL.

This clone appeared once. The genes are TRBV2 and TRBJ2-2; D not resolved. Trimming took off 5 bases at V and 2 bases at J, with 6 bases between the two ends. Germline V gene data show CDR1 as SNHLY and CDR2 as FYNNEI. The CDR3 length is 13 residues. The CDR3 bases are TGTGCCAGCAGTTTAGAAAACACCGGGGAGCTGTTTTTT. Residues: CASSLENTGELFF. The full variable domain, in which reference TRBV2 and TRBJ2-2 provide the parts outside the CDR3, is EPEVTQTPSHQVTQMGQEVILRCVPISNHLYFYWYRQILGQKVEFLVSFYNNEISEKSEIFDDQFSVERPDGSNFTLKIRSTKLEDSAMYFCASSLENTGELFFGEGSRLTVL.

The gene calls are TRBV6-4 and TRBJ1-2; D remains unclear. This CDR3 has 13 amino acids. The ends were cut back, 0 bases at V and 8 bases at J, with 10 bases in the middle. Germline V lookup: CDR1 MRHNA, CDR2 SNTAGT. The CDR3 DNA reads TGTGCCAGCAGTGACTCTGAGGGCGCGGGCTACACCTTC. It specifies CASSDSEGAGYTF.

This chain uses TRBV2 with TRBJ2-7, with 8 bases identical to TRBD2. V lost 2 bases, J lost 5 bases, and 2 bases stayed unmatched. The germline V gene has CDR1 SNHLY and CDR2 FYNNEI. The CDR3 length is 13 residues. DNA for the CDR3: TGTGCCAGCAGTGAACCGGGGGGGGACGAGCAGTACTTC. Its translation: CASSEPGGDEQYF.

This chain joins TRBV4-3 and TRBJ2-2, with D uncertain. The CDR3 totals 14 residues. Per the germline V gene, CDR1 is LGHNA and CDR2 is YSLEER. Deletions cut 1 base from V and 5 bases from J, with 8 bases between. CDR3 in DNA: TGCGCCAGCAGCCAAGGGGCAGATACCGGGGAGCTGTTTTTT. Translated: CASSQGADTGELFF.

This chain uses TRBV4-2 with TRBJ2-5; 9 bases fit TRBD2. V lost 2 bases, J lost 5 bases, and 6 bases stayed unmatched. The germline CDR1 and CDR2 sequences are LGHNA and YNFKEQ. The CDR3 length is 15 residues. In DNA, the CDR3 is TGTGCCAGCAGCCAATTCGCGGGGGGGTGGGAGACCCAGTACTTC. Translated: CASSQFAGGWETQYF.

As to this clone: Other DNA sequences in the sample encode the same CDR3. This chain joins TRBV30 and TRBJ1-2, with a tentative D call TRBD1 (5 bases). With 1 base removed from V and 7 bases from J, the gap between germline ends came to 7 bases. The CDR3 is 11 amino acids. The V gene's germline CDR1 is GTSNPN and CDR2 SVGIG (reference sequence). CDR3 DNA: TGTGCCTGGAGTGGGGGCGGTGGCTACACCTTC. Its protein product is CAWSGGGGYTF.

CDR3 nucleotide sequence: TGTGCCAGCAGCGACACAGGGGAAGGTGAGCAGTTCTTC. As protein: CASSDTGEGEQFF. The rearrangement links TRBV6-4 to TRBJ2-1; 7 bases fit TRBD1. CDR1 MRHNA and CDR2 SNTAGT come from the germline V gene. This CDR3 is 13 amino acids long. V lost 6 bases to trimming and J lost 9 bases; unmatched junction nucleotides: 8.

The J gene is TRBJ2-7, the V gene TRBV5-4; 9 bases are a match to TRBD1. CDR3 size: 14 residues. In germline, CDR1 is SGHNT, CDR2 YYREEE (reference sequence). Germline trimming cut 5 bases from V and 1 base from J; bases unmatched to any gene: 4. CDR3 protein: CASSYGTGSYEQYF. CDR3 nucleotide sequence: TGTGCCAGCAGTTACGGGACAGGGTCCTACGAGCAGTACTTC.

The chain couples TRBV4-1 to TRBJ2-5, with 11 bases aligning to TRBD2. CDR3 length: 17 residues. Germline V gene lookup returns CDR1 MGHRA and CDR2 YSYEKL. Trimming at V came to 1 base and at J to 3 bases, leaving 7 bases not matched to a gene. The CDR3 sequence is CASSQAPTSGDEETQYF. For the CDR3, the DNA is TGCGCCAGCAGCCAAGCCCCGACTAGCGGGGATGAAGAGACCCAGTACTTC.

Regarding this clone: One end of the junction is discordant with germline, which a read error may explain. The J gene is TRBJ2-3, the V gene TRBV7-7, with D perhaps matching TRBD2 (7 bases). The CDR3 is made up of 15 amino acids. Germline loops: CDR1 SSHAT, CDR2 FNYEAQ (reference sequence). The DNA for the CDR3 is TGTGCTAGCAGCTTAGGGGGGGGAAGCATAGATACGCAGTATTTT. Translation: CASSLGGGSIDTQYF.

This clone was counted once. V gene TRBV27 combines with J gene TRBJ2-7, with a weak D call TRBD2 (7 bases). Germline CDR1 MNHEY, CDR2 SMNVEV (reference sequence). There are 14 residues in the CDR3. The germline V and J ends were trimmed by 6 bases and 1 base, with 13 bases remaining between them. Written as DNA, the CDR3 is TGTGCCAGCAGACGGGGGGCCCCATCCTACGAGCAGTACTTC. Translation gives CASRRGAPSYEQYF.